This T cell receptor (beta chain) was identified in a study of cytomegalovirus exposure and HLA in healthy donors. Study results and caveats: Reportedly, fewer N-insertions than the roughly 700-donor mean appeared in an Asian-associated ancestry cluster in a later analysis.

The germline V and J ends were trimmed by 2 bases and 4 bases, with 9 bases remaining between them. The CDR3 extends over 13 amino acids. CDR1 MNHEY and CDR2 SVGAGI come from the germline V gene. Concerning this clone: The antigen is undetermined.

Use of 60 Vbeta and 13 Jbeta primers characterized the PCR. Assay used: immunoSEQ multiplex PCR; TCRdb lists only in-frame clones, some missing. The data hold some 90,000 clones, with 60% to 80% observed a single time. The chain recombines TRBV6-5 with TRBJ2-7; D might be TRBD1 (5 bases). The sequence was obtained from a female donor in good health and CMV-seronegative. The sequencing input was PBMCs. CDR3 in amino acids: CASSYDRQYEQYF. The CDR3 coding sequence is TGTGCCAGCAGTTACGACAGACAGTACGAGCAGTACTTC.